This TCR beta chain appears in the sequencing data of a study of post-analysis software for immune sequencing data. Study details: The courses of disease that were included comprised relapsing-remitting, secondary progressive and progressive-relapsing multiple sclerosis. Findings and limits, study-wide: TRBV5-6, TRBV5-1 and TRBV20-1 belonged to a set of five TRBV segments that were more frequent in patients than controls. In multiple sclerosis, normalized Chao1 diversity was significantly below that of controls. Samples from one preparation batch, clustered by F measure, grouped strongly together.

V lost 0 bases, J lost 8 bases, and 12 bases stayed unmatched. The germline V gene has CDR1 SGDLS and CDR2 YYNGEE. The CDR3 sequence is 17 residues long. Remarks on this clonotype: The antigen remains undetermined.

Unique molecular identifiers were built into the TCR beta cDNA libraries. T cells numbering roughly 0.85 to 11 million yielded 450,000 to 500,000 cDNA molecules. TCRdb re-derived calls from the PCR reads in MiXCR, one entry per CDR3 protein. This table has hundreds of thousands of distinct CDR3 sequences, roughly 50% appearing once. The chain combines TRBV9 with TRBJ2-3, with 10 bases identical to TRBD2. The sequence came from a girl under 18 with multiple sclerosis. Sequenced sample: blood. CDR3 sequence reads: CASSVVASGGVPLTQYF. DNA for the CDR3: TGTGCCAGCAGCGTAGTCGCTAGCGGGGGCGTTCCTCTTACGCAGTATTTT. Using reference TRBV9 and TRBJ2-3 for the parts outside the CDR3, the full variable domain is DSGVTQTPKHLITATGQRVTLRCSPRSGDLSVYWYQQSLDQGLQFLIQYYNGEERAKGNILERFSAQQFPDLHSELNLSSLELGDSALYFCASSVVASGGVPLTQYFGPGTRLTVL.